What follows is one T cell receptor (beta chain) and its context. The data originate from a study of cytomegalovirus exposure and HLA in healthy donors. Between the trimmed V and J ends, which lost 3 bases and 3 bases, there was a span of 8 bases. CDR1 and CDR2 (germline): SGHAT, FQDESV (reference sequence). CDR3 length: 13 residues. This PCR relied on a set of 60 Vbeta primers and 13 Jbeta primers. Generated by immunoSEQ multiplex PCR, the TCRdb table keeps only in-frame clones and is missing some. The data contain roughly 120,000 clones, roughly 60% of them singletons. The sequence was collected from a man aged 35 to 55 in good health and CMV-seropositive. Sequencing was carried out using PBMCs. The chain carries TRBV11-1 and TRBJ1-1; tentatively, D is TRBD1 (5 bases). CDR3: CASSFRDDTEAFF. The CDR3 nucleotides read TGTGCCAGCAGCTTCAGGGATGACACTGAAGCTTTCTTT.